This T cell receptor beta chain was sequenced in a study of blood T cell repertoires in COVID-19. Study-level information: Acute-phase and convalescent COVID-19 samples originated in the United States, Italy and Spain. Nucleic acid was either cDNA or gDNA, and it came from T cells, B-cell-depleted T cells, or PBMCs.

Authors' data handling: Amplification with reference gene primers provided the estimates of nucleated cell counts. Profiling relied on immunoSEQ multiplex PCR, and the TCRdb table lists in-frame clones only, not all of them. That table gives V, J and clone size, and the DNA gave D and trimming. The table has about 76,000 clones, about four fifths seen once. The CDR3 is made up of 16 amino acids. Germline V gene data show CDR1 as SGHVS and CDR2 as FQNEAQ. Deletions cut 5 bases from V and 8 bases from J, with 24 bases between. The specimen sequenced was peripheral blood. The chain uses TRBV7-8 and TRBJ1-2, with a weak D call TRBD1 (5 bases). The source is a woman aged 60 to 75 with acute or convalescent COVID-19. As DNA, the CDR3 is TGTGCCAGCAGCCTCACCGTACGCTCCCGAAGGGGCGGCTACACCTTC. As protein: CASSLTVRSRRGGYTF.